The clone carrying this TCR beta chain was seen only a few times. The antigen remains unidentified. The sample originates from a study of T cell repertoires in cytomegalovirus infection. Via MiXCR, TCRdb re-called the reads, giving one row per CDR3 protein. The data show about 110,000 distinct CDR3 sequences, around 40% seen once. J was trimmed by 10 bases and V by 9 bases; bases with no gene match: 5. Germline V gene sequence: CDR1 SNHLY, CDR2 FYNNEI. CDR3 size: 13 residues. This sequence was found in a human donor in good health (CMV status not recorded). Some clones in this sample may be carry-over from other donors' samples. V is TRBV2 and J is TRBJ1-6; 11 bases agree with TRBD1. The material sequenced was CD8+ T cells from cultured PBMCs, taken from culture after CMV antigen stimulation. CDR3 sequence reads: CARSGQGDSPLHF. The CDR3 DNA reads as TGTGCCAGGTCGGGACAGGGGGACTCACCCCTCCACTTT.